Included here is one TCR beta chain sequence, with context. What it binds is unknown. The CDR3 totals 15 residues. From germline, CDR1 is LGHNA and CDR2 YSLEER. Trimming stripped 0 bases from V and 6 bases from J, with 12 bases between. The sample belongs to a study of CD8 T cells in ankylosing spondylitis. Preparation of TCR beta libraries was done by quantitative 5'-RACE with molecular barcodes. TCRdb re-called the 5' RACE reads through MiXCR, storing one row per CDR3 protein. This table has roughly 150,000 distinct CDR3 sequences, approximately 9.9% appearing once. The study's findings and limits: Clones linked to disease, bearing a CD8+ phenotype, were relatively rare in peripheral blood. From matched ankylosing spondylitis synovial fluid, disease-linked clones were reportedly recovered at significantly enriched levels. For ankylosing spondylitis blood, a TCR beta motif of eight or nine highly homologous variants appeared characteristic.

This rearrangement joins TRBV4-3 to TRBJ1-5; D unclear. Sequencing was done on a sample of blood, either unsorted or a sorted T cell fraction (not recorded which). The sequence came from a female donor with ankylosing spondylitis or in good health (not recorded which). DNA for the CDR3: TGCGCCAGCAGCCAAGACCCCCTGAGCGGTCAGCCCCAGCATTTT. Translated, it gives CASSQDPLSGQPQHF.